The 20 T cell receptor beta chains below all came from one sample that was sequenced in a study of T cell responses to AZD1222 COVID-19 vaccine. Using immunoSEQ multiplex PCR, the repertoire was profiled, and TCRdb retains in-frame clones only, with some absent. This sample has about 120,000 clones, with about 90% found just once. Sample: peripheral blood, taken on day 0 of AZD1222 vaccination. The receptor source for this set is an adult in good health.

The CDR3 DNA sequence: TGTGCCAGCAGTGATCAGGGGGCTAGGACCGGGGAGCTGTTTTTT. Translated: CASSDQGARTGELFF. The chain carries TRBV2 and TRBJ2-2; TRBD1 matches at 8 bases. Germline V lookup: CDR1 SNHLY, CDR2 FYNNEI. CDR3 length: 15 amino acids. Unmatched junction bases numbered 5, after V lost 3 bases and J lost 5 bases.

This chain uses TRBV11-3 with TRBJ2-1; 7 nucleotides align to TRBD2. V lost 5 bases to trimming and J lost 2 bases; unmatched junction nucleotides: 6. The CDR3 has 15 amino acids. Germline V CDR1 and CDR2: SGHNT, YENEEA. The CDR3 here is CASSPEGGPYNEQFF. CDR3 nucleotides: TGTGCCAGCAGCCCAGAGGGAGGGCCCTACAATGAGCAGTTCTTC.

This chain uses TRBV28 with TRBJ2-2, with TRBD1 identical over 7 bases. In germline, CDR1 is MDHEN, CDR2 SYDVKM. J lost 2 bases, V lost 5 bases, and 5 bases had no gene match. The CDR3 length is 15 residues. The CDR3 DNA reads as TGTGCCAGCAGTCAAGGGACAGCCAACACCGGGGAGCTGTTTTTT. It translates to CASSQGTANTGELFF.

The chain is built from TRBV5-8 and TRBJ1-2; 7 nucleotides match TRBD1. V lost 2 bases, J lost 7 bases, and 11 bases stayed unmatched. The CDR3 consists of 15 residues. The germline V gene has CDR1 SGHTS and CDR2 YDEGEE. The CDR3 DNA follows: TGTGCCAGCAGCTTCTCCTTCCGACAGGGAGGTGGCTACACCTTC. As protein: CASSFSFRQGGGYTF.

This clone has a single count. CDR3 sequence (DNA): TGTGCCAGCAGCTTAGGGACAGGTACCTATAATTCACCCCTCCACTTT. Protein: CASSLGTGTYNSPLHF. The chain links TRBV7-2 to TRBJ1-6; 7 bases are a match to TRBD1. The CDR3 loop spans 16 amino acids. Unmatched junction bases numbered 2, after V lost 1 base and J lost 2 bases. Per germline, CDR1 SGHTA and CDR2 FQGNSA.

The chain joins TRBV6-5 to TRBJ2-3; a weak D match, TRBD1 (7 bases). There are 11 residues in the CDR3. Germline V gene sequence: CDR1 MNHEY, CDR2 SVGAGI. Trimming took off 7 bases at V and 14 bases at J, with 16 bases between the two ends. Written as DNA, the CDR3 is TGTGCCAGCATGCGGGACAGCTCGAGGTATTTT. Its translation: CASMRDSSRYF.

The chain has TRBV19 and TRBJ1-1; unclear D gene. The germline gives CDR1 LNHDA, CDR2 SQIVND (reference sequence). V dropped 5 bases and J dropped 2 bases, with 12 bases sitting between them. CDR3 length: 14 amino acids. In DNA, the CDR3 is TGTGCCAGTAGTCCGGGTGGGGTTAACACTGAAGCTTTCTTT. Residues: CASSPGGVNTEAFF.

The chain links TRBV28 to TRBJ2-3; 8 bases agree with TRBD1. The trim removed 7 bases at V and 10 bases at J, leaving 19 bases unmatched. CDR3 length equals 16 residues. Germline CDR1 MDHEN, CDR2 SYDVKM. CDR3 bases: TGTGCCAGCACCGACGCAGGGGGCCTGCGGCGGTTGGCGCAGTATTTT. The encoded protein is CASTDAGGLRRLAQYF.

The V and J genes are TRBV9 and TRBJ1-1; D gene uncertain. Germline V gene lookup returns CDR1 SGDLS and CDR2 YYNGEE. Trimming pared 1 base from V and 1 base from J, leaving 5 bases between. This CDR3 contains 13 residues. This CDR3 reads CASSVTGNTEAFF. The CDR3 nucleotides are TGTGCCAGCAGCGTAACCGGGAACACTGAAGCTTTCTTT.

J is TRBJ2-7 and V is TRBV7-8; weak D call: TRBD1 (5 bases). Trimming stripped 3 bases from V and 2 bases from J, with 11 bases between. The germline V gene encodes CDR1 SGHVS and CDR2 FQNEAQ. The CDR3 spans 14 residues. CDR3 coding DNA: TGTGCCAGCAGCTTCCGGATAGGGGCCTACGAGCAGTACTTC. Translation gives CASSFRIGAYEQYF.

This clone is judged large (0.1 to 1%). This chain links TRBV6-1 with TRBJ2-1; 8 bases align to TRBD2. Germline V gene data show CDR1 as MNHNS and CDR2 as SASEGT. V dropped 2 bases and J dropped 5; count of bases not matched to a gene: 5. The CDR3 extends over 15 amino acids. The DNA of the CDR3 is TGTGCCAGCAGTGAAAATGCGGGGGGCCACAATGAGCAGTTCTTC. This sequence encodes CASSENAGGHNEQFF.

The chain is built from TRBV15 and TRBJ2-7; D remains unclear. Trimming took off 10 bases at V and 2 bases at J, with 12 bases between the two ends. The CDR3 is 12 residues long. Looked up from germline, CDR1 is LNHNV and CDR2 is YYDKDF (reference sequence). The CDR3 region has the DNA TGTGCCAACGATGACATCACCTACGAGCAGTACTTC. Translating it yields CANDDITYEQYF. The full variable domain, completed using reference TRBV15 and TRBJ2-7, is DAMVIQNPRYQVTQFGKPVTLSCSQTLNHNVMYWYQQKSSQAPKLLFHYYDKDFNNEADTPDNFQSRRPNTSFCFLDIRSPGLGDTAMYLCANDDITYEQYFGPGTRLTVT.

The J gene is TRBJ2-5, the V gene TRBV15, with 11 bases aligning to TRBD2. The CDR3 is made up of 14 amino acids. Germline V gene data show CDR1 as LNHNV and CDR2 as YYDKDF (reference sequence). Trimming removed 7 bases from V and 5 bases from J; junction bases left unmatched: 6. The CDR3 is CATKTSGNTETQYF. Written as DNA, the CDR3 is TGTGCCACCAAGACTAGCGGGAATACGGAGACCCAGTACTTC.

V and J are TRBV7-2 and TRBJ1-2, with D possibly being TRBD1 (5 bases). The length of the CDR3 is 13 residues. CDR1 and CDR2 from the germline V gene are SGHTA and FQGNSA. Deletions cut 3 bases from V and 8 bases from J, with 13 bases between. DNA for the CDR3: TGTGCCAGCAGCTTGGCGGGGGTGAACGGCTACACCTTC. Its translation is CASSLAGVNGYTF.

The J gene is TRBJ1-2, the V gene TRBV18; no clear D. Germline values: CDR1 KGHSH, CDR2 LQKENI. V was pared by 0 bases and J by 8 bases, with 10 bases between. The CDR3 has 13 amino acids. DNA of the CDR3: TGTGCCAGCTCACCACCAAGGGATAGGGGCTACACCTTC. Residues: CASSPPRDRGYTF.

V and J are TRBV5-1 and TRBJ2-1; D gene ambiguous. Trimming stripped 3 bases from V and 5 bases from J, with 9 bases between. Per the germline V gene, CDR1 is SGHRS and CDR2 is YFSETQ. The CDR3 has 13 residues. Here the CDR3 reads CASSSQLNNEQFF. The CDR3 DNA sequence: TGCGCCAGCAGCTCTCAGCTAAACAATGAGCAGTTCTTC.

The chain has TRBV27 and TRBJ1-2; D is unclear. The CDR3 sequence is 15 residues long. Looked up from germline, CDR1 is MNHEY and CDR2 is SMNVEV (reference sequence). Trimming left V 6 bases short and J 5 bases short, with 19 bases between. CDR3 in DNA: TGTGCCAGCAGGCGGGGTGGGGAGATACCTTATGGCTACACCTTC. This encodes CASRRGGEIPYGYTF.

This chain uses TRBV19 with TRBJ2-1; weak D call: TRBD1 (7 bases). Germline lookup yields CDR1 LNHDA and CDR2 SQIVND (reference sequence). The CDR3 extends over 15 amino acids. Trimming removed 6 bases from V and 4 bases from J, with 16 bases in between. Written as DNA, the CDR3 is TGTGCCAGTAGCGTCATGGCAGGGGGGTACAATGAGCAGTTCTTC. Translating gives CASSVMAGGYNEQFF.

J is TRBJ2-1 and V is TRBV18; tentatively, D is TRBD1 or TRBD2 (5 bases each). The germline V and J ends were trimmed by 2 bases and 7 bases, with 18 bases remaining between them. There are 16 residues in the CDR3. Looked up from germline, CDR1 is KGHSH and CDR2 is LQKENI. Here the CDR3 reads CASSPAPGRLSNEQFF. The DNA for the CDR3 is TGTGCCAGCTCACCAGCCCCGGGACGGCTTAGTAATGAGCAGTTCTTC.

The V call is TRBV5-1, the J call TRBJ1-5; maybe TRBD1 (5 bases). Looked up from germline, CDR1 is SGHRS and CDR2 is YFSETQ. There are 15 residues in the CDR3. V was trimmed by 0 bases and J by 3 bases, leaving 10 bases between them. The CDR3 reads CASSLGAGDNQPQHF. The CDR3 coding sequence is TGCGCCAGCAGCTTGGGGGCGGGGGACAATCAGCCCCAGCATTTT.